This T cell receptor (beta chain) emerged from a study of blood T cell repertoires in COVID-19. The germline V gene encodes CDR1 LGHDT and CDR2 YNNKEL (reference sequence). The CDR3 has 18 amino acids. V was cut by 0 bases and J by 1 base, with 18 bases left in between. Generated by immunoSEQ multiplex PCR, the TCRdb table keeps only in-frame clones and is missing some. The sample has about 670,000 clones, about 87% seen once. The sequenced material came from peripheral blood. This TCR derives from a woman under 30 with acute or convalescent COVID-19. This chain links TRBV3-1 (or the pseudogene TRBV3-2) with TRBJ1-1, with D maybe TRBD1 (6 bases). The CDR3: CASSQEQGILTWNTEAFF. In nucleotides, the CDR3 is TGTGCCAGCAGCCAAGAACAGGGCATTCTCACCTGGAACACTGAAGCTTTCTTT.